Listed here is a single TCR beta chain. This sample was included in a study of control samples from healthy donors and cancer patients. CDR1 and CDR2 (germline): MNHNS, SASEGT. V dropped 4 bases and J dropped 4; count of bases not matched to a gene: 8. The CDR3 consists of 16 residues. The protocol was immunoSEQ multiplex PCR, while the TCRdb copy is restricted to in-frame clones and leaves out a portion. The data contain some 130,000 clones, about nine tenths of them singletons. The TCR originated in a woman in her forties or fifties in good health. V and J are TRBV6-1 and TRBJ1-5; 9 bases align to TRBD1. Sequencing used blood. CDR3 sequence reads: CASSVMTGTGNQPQHF. The CDR3 DNA follows: TGTGCCAGCAGTGTCATGACCGGGACAGGGAATCAGCCCCAGCATTTT.